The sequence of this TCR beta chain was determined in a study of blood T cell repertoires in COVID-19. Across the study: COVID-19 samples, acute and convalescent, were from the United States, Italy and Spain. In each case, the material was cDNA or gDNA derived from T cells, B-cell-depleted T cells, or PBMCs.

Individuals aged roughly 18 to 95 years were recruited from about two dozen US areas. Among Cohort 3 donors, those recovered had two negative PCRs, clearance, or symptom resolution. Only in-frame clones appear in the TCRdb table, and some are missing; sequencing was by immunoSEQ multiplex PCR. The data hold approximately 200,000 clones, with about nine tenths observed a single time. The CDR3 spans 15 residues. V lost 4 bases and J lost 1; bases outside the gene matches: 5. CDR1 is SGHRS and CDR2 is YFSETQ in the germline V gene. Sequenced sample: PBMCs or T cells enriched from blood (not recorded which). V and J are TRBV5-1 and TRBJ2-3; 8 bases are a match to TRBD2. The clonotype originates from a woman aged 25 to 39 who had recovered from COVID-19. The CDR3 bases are TGCGCCAGCAGCAGAGCGGGAGAGGGCACAGATACGCAGTATTTT. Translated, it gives CASSRAGEGTDTQYF. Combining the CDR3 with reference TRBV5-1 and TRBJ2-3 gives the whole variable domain KAGVTQTPRYLIKTRGQQVTLSCSPISGHRSVSWYQQTPGQGLQFLFEYFSETQRNKGNFPGRFSGRQFSNSRSEMNVSTLELGDSALYLCASSRAGEGTDTQYFGPGTRLTVL.